This section outlines one T cell receptor (beta chain) sequence together with its context. Antigen specificity is unknown. The V gene lost 2 bases and the J gene lost 7 bases, with 10 bases spanning the gap. The V gene's germline CDR1 is DFQATT and CDR2 SNEGSKA (reference sequence). The CDR3 contains 12 residues. As to time point: newly diagnosed GD, antithyroid drugs for less than 3 months. Extracted PBMC RNA gave rise to the TCR library. The data belong to a study of regulatory T cells in long-lasting Graves disease. Study-level findings and limits: Persistent disease was characterized by preferential usage of TRBV28, TRBJ1-2 and TRBJ2-5.

Building of the TCR beta libraries involved iRepertoire HTBI primers and Arm-PCR of CDR3 regions. TCRdb reprocessed the multiplex PCR reads via MiXCR and lists one record per CDR3 protein. The profile shows a few hundred thousand distinct CDR3 sequences, about 18% of them singletons. These sequences were also reported in another study, on T cells in Graves' hyperthyroidism and ophthalmopathy. That investigation notes: First-round RT-PCR targeting the TCR CDR3 was performed with the HTBI primer set. The model forecast ophthalmopathy, anticipating it by a median about 7 months before onset.

V usage is TRBV20-1 and J usage is TRBJ2-3; no definite D call. The source material was peripheral blood mononuclear cells (PBMCs), sampled at new diagnosis, from a patient treated with antithyroid drugs. The TCR comes from a woman aged 25 to 39 with Graves disease. In DNA, the CDR3 is TGCAGTGCTAGAAGACCACCGAATACGCAGTATTTT. It yields the protein CSARRPPNTQYF.